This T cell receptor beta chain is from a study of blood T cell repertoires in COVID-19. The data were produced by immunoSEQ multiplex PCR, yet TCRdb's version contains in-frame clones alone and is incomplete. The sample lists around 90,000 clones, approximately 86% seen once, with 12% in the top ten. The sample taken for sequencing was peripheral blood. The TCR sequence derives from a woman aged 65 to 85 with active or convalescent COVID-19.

The CDR3 loop is CASTLELQGATEAFF. The CDR3 region has the DNA TGTGCCAGTACCCTAGAGCTACAGGGGGCTACTGAAGCTTTCTTT. The V call is TRBV5-4, the J call TRBJ1-1; 9 bases match TRBD1. CDR1 is SGHNT and CDR2 is YYREEE in the germline V gene (reference sequence). Trimming cost V 8 bases and J 5 bases; bases outside gene matches: 13. The CDR3 loop spans 15 amino acids.